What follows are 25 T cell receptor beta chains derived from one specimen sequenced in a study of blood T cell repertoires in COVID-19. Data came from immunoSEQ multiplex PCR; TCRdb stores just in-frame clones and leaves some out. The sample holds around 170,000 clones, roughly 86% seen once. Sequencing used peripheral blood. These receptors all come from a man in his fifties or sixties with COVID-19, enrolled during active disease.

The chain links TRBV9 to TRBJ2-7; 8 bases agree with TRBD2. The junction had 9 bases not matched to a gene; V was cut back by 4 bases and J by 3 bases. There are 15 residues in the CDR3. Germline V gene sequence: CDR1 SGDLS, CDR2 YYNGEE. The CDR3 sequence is CASSPRAGVGYEQYF. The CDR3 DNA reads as TGTGCCAGCAGCCCGCGAGCGGGAGTTGGCTACGAGCAGTACTTC.

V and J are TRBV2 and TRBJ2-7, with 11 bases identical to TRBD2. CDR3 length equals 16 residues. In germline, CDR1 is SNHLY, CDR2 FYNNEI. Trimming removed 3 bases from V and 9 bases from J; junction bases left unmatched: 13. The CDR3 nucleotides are TGTGCCAGCAGTGAGGGACTAGCGGACCCCTCGGAGCGGCAGTACTTC. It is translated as CASSEGLADPSERQYF.

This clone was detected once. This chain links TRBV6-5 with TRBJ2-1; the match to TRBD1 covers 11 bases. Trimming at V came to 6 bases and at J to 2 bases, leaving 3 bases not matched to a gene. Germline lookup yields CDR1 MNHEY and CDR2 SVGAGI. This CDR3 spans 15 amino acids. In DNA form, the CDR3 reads TGTGCCAGCAGAGTGGGACAGGGGGCCTACAATGAGCAGTTCTTC. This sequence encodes CASRVGQGAYNEQFF.

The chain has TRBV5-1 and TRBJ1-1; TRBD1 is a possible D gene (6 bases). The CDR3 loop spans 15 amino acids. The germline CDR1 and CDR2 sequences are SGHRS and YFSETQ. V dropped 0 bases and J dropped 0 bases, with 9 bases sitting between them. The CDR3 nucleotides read TGCGCCAGCAGCTTGGGAGGGGACATGAACACTGAAGCTTTCTTT. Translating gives CASSLGGDMNTEAFF.

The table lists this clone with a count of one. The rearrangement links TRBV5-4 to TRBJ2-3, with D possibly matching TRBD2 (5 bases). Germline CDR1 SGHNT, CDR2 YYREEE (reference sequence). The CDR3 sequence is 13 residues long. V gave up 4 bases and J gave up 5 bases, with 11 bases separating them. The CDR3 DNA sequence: TGTGCCAGCAGCAAATTAGCGCAAGATACGCAGTATTTT. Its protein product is CASSKLAQDTQYF.

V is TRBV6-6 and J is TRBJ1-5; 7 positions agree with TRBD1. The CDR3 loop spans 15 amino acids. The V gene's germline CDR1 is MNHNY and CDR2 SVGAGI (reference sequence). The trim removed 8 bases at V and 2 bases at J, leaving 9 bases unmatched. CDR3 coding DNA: TGTGCCAGCGGGGCGGGAGGGGGCGGCAATCAGCCCCAGCATTTT. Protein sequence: CASGAGGGGNQPQHF.

In DNA form, the CDR3 reads TGTGCCAGCAGTTACTTTACTAGCGGTAGGGCCAATGAGCAGTTCTTC. It specifies CASSYFTSGRANEQFF. The chain links TRBV6-2 or TRBV6-3 to TRBJ2-1, with TRBD2 identical over 8 bases. The germline V gene has CDR1 MNHEY and CDR2 SVGEGT. The length of the CDR3 is 16 residues. J lost 6 bases, V lost 1 base, and 8 bases had no gene match.

The chain's CDR3 is CASSLVWGGATNEKLFF. The CDR3 DNA reads as TGTGCCAGCAGCTTAGTTTGGGGGGGGGCCACTAATGAAAAACTGTTTTTT. J is TRBJ1-4 and V is TRBV7-8; D may be TRBD1 (6 bases). Trimming stripped 1 base from V and 2 bases from J, with 14 bases between. CDR1 and CDR2 (germline): SGHVS, FQNEAQ. The CDR3 is made up of 17 amino acids.

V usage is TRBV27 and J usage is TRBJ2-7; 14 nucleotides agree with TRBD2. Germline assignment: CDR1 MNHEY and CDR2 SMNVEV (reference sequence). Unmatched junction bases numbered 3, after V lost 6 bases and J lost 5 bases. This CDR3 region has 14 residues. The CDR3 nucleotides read TGTGCCAGCAGCCCGGGACTAGCGGGAGACGAGCAGTACTTC. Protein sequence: CASSPGLAGDEQYF.

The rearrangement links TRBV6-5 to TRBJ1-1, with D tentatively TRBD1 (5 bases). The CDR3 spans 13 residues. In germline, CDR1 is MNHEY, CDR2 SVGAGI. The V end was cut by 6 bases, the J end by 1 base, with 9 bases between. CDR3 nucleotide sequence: TGTGCCAGCAGAAAAACAGGGAACACTGAAGCTTTCTTT. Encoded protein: CASRKTGNTEAFF.

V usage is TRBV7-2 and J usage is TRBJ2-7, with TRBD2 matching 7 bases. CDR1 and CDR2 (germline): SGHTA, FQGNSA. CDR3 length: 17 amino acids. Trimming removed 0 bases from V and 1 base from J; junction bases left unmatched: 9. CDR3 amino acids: CASSLAWGGRGSYEQYF. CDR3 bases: TGTGCCAGCAGCTTAGCGTGGGGGGGACGAGGGTCCTACGAGCAGTACTTC.

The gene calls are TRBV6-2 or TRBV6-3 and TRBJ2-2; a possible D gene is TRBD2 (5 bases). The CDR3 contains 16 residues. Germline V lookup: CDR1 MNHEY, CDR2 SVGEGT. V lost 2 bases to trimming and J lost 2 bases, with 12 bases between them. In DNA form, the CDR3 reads TGTGCCAGCAGTTACGGGGTTAGCGTAAACACCGGGGAGCTGTTTTTT. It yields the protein CASSYGVSVNTGELFF.

CDR3 in DNA: TGTGCCTTCCGGGACAGGGCTGGGGGAGAGACCCAGTACTTC. Translated, it gives CAFRDRAGGETQYF. The chain links TRBV30 to TRBJ2-5; 9 bases agree with TRBD1. From germline, CDR1 is GTSNPN and CDR2 SVGIG (reference sequence). The CDR3 length is 14 residues. Germline trimming cut 7 bases from V and 4 bases from J; bases unmatched to any gene: 10.

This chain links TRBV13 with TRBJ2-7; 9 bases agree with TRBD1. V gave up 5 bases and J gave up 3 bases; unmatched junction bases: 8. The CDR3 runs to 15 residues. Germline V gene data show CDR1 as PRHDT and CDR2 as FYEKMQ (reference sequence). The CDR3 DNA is TGTGCCAGCAGCGACAGGACAGGGGCCCTCTACGAGCAGTACTTC. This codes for CASSDRTGALYEQYF.

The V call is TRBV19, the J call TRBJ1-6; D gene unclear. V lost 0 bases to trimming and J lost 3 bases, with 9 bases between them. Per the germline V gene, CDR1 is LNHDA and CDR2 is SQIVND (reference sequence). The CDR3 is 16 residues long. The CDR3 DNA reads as TGTGCCAGTAGTATAGATTTCGGGAGCTATAATTCACCCCTCCACTTT. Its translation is CASSIDFGSYNSPLHF.

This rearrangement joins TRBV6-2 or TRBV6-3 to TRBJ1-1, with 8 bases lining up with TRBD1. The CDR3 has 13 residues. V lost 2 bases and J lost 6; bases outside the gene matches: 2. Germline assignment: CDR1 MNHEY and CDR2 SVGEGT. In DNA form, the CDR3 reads TGTGCCAGCAGTTACGACAGGGGACCTGAAGCTTTCTTT. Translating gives CASSYDRGPEAFF.

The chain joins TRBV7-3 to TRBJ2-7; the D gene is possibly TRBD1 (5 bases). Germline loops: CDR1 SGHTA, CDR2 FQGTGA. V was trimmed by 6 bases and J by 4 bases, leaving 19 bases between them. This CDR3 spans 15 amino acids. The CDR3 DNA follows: TGTGCCAGCAGGGAACAGGACCTACCTCGGTACGAGCAGTACTTC. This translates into CASREQDLPRYEQYF.

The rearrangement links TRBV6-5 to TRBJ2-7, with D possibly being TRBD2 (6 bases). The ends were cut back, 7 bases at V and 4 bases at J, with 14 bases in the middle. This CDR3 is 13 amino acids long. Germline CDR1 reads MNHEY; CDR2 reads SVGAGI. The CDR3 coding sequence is TGTGCCAGCACCGCGACTAGTCGGTACGAGCAGTACTTC. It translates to CASTATSRYEQYF.

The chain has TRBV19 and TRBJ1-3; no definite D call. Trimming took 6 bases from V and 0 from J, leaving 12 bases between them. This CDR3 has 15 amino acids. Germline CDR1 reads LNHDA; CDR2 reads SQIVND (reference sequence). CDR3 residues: CASRPGINSGNTIYF. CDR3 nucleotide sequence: TGTGCCAGTAGACCCGGGATCAACTCTGGAAACACCATATATTTT. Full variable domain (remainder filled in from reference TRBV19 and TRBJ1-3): DGGITQSPKYLFRKEGQNVTLSCEQNLNHDAMYWYRQDPGQGLRLIYYSQIVNDFQKGDIAEGYSVSREKKESFPLTVTSAQKNPTAFYLCASRPGINSGNTIYFGEGSWLTVV.

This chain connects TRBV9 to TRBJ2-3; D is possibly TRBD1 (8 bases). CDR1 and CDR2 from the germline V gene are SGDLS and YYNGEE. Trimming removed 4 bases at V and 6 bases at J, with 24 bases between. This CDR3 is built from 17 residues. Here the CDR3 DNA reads TGTGCCAGCAGCCCAGGGGGCGGGGGACTCCTTATGGATACGCAGTATTTT. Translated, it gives CASSPGGGGLLMDTQYF.

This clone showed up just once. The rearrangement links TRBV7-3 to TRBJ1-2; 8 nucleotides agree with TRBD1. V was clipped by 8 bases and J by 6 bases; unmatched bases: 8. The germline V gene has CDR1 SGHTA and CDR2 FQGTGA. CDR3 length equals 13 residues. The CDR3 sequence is CASGEGTGDGYTF. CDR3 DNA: TGTGCCAGCGGGGAGGGGACAGGTGATGGCTACACCTTC.

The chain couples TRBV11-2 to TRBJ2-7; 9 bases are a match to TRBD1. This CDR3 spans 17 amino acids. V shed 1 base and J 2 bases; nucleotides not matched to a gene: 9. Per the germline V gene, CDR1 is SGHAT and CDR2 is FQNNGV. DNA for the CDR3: TGTGCCAGCAGCTTAGCCCCGGGACAGGGATTCCCCTACGAGCAGTACTTC. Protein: CASSLAPGQGFPYEQYF.

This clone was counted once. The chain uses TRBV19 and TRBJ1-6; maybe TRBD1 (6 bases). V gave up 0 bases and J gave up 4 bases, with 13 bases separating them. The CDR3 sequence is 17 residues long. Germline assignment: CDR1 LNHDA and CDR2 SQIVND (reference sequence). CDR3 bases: TGTGCCAGTAGTATAGATATATGGACAGCGTATAATTCACCCCTCCACTTT. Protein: CASSIDIWTAYNSPLHF.

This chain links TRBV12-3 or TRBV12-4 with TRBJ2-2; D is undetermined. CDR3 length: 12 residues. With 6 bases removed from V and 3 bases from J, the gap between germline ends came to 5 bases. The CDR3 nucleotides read TGTGCCAGCAGACAACACACCGGGGAGCTGTTTTTT. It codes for CASRQHTGELFF.

CDR3 DNA: TGTGCCAGCACTCTGACGGGGACAGGGGTAGCTTTCTTT. This translates into CASTLTGTGVAFF. V is TRBV11-3 and J is TRBJ1-1, with 10 bases aligning to TRBD1. V shed 7 bases and J 10 bases; nucleotides not matched to a gene: 9. The CDR3 runs to 13 residues. Germline V lookup: CDR1 SGHNT, CDR2 YENEEA. The variable domain in full, completed from reference TRBV11-3 and TRBJ1-1, reads EAGVVQSPRYKIIEKKQPVAFWCNPISGHNTLYWYLQNLGQGPELLIRYENEEAVDDSQLPKDRFSAERLKGVDSTLKIQPAELGDSAVYLCASTLTGTGVAFFGQGTRLTVV.